This is a list of T cell receptor beta chains from one sample in a study of T cell changes during pregnancy in multiple sclerosis. Profiled with immunoSEQ multiplex PCR; TCRdb holds only in-frame clones, not every one. The repertoire has roughly 47,000 clones, roughly nine tenths of them found once; the top ten carry 0.95% to 1.5%. Sequenced here: CD4+ T cells from peripheral blood mononuclear cells, sampled after pregnancy. These receptors all stem from a female donor with multiple sclerosis, enrolled in a pregnancy study. Both conserved end residues are part of each CDR3. The order of the fields is clone size, V gene, D gene, J gene, CDR3 DNA, CDR3 protein. D genes are given only for firm matches. Size is omitted from some rows. Given values are once, few, many or a class for expanded clones.

-	TRBV28	TRBD1	TRBJ1-2	TGTGCCAGCAGTATGATGGGACAGGGAAGCTATGGCTACACCTTC	CASSMMGQGSYGYTF
-	TRBV10-2	-	TRBJ2-7	TGCGCCAGCAGGACCAGCGGCCAAACCTACGAGCAGTACTTC	CASRTSGQTYEQYF
-	TRBV10-2	-	TRBJ2-5	TGCGCCAGCAGTGATCACAGAGAAGAAGAGACCCAGTACTTC	CASSDHREEETQYF
-	TRBV5-6	TRBD1	TRBJ2-7	TGTGCCAGCAGCTTCGGTACGGGACAGGGCTACGAGCAGTACTTC	CASSFGTGQGYEQYF
-	TRBV7-2	-	TRBJ2-7	TGTGCCAGCAGCTTCAAAGGAACTAACGAGCAGTACTTC	CASSFKGTNEQYF
-	TRBV28	-	TRBJ2-2	TGTGCCAGCAGTTTATTATCCAGGTCCACCGGGGAGCTGTTTTTT	CASSLLSRSTGELFF
-	TRBV21-1	-	TRBJ2-4	TGTGCCAGCAGCAAACTGGGACAGTTACTAGCCAAAAACATTCAGTACTTC	CASSKLGQLLAKNIQYF
-	TRBV7-9	-	TRBJ2-2	TGTGCCAGTTCGTTGGTAGCGGTAAACACCGGGGAGCTGTTTTTT	CASSLVAVNTGELFF
-	TRBV20-1	-	TRBJ2-7	TGCAGTGCTAGACAGTACTACGAGCAGTACTTC	CSARQYYEQYF
-	TRBV27	TRBD1	TRBJ2-1	TGTGCCAGCAGTTTCCCTATTGCAGGGGGTGAGCAGTTCTTC	CASSFPIAGGEQFF
-	TRBV5-4	-	TRBJ1-2	TGTGCCAGCAGCCCGGGGGGATCGGGGATCCCGAACTATGGCTACACCTTC	CASSPGGSGIPNYGYTF
-	TRBV10-3	-	TRBJ2-3	TGTGCCATCAGTGAGTCGAGCGGTAGCACAGATACGCAGTATTTT	CAISESSGSTDTQYF
-	TRBV11-3	-	TRBJ1-4	TGTGCCAGCAGCCGCGGGGGGCCGGCTAATGAAAAACTGTTTTTT	CASSRGGPANEKLFF
few	TRBV19	TRBD1	TRBJ2-2	TGTGCCAGTAGTGGGACAGGGAACACCGGGGAGCTGTTTTTT	CASSGTGNTGELFF
-	TRBV12-5	-	TRBJ2-3	TGTGCTAGTGGTTTGGAGGCAGGGCGCACAGATACGCAGTATTTT	CASGLEAGRTDTQYF
-	TRBV4-3	TRBD2	TRBJ2-2	TGCGCCAGCAGCCAAGAAACGGGGGGAGCTGCCAACACCGGGGAGCTGTTTTTT	CASSQETGGAANTGELFF
few	TRBV2	TRBD1	TRBJ1-1	TGTGCCAGCAGTGAAAGGGGACAGGGGAACACTGAAGCTTTCTTT	CASSERGQGNTEAFF
-	TRBV19	TRBD1	TRBJ1-1	TGTGCCAGTAGTACCGGGACAGGGGGTGAAGCTTTCTTT	CASSTGTGGEAFF
-	TRBV7-2	-	TRBJ2-7	TGTGCCAGCAGCTTCGAGGGAGGCCCTTACGAGCAGTACTTC	CASSFEGGPYEQYF
-	TRBV5-6	-	TRBJ1-2	TGTGCCAGCAGCCCGACCGGGGGTAGGGGCTACACCTTC	CASSPTGGRGYTF
-	TRBV6-5	-	TRBJ2-7	TGTGCCAGCAGTTACTCGTCGGGTTCCTACGAGCAGTACTTC	CASSYSSGSYEQYF
-	TRBV19	TRBD1	TRBJ1-6	TGTGCCAGTAGTATCGGAGGGGGCGATTCACCCCTCCACTTT	CASSIGGGDSPLHF
-	TRBV7-9	-	TRBJ2-2	TGTGCCAGCAGCTTGGCCGACAGAGACACCGGGGAGCTGTTTTTT	CASSLADRDTGELFF